The 12 T cell receptor beta chains given below trace back to one sample, sequenced in a study of T-cell reconstitution after alpha-beta-depleted transplantation in children. Molecular barcoding with unique molecular identifiers was used for the TCRbeta library. TCRdb processed the PCR reads anew with MiXCR; each CDR3 protein has one entry. The sample lists fewer than 550,000 distinct CDR3 sequences, about an eighth occurring once. Sample: PBMCs, mostly from graft donor cells, taken 180 days after TCRalphabeta/CD19-depleted stem cell transplant. The receptors originated from a female patient under 10 years old who had a stem cell transplant for aplastic anemia, so the T cells may come from the graft donor.

The genes are TRBV6-2 or TRBV6-3 and TRBJ2-3; TRBD1 is a possible D gene (6 bases). The CDR3 contains 16 residues. V shed 7 bases and J shed 2 bases, with 19 bases lying between them. Germline V gene data show CDR1 as MNHEY and CDR2 as SVGEGT. The CDR3 DNA is TGTGCCAGCACCCCAACGGCACAGGGCATCACAGATACGCAGTATTTT. This encodes CASTPTAQGITDTQYF.

The V call is TRBV12-3 or TRBV12-4, the J call TRBJ2-1; 7 positions agree with TRBD1. The CDR3 has 15 residues. The ends lost 4 bases at V and 6 bases at J; junction bases unmatched: 9. The CDR3 nucleotides are TGTGCCAGCAGTTCAACCGGGACAGACCTCAATGAGCAGTTCTTC. Residues: CASSSTGTDLNEQFF.

The V call is TRBV20-1, the J call TRBJ1-6; D not resolved. With 0 bases removed from V and 8 bases from J, the gap between germline ends came to 14 bases. This CDR3 contains 15 residues. CDR1 is DFQATT and CDR2 is SNEGSKA in the germline V gene (reference sequence). This CDR3 reads CSAREFTDGYSPLHF. DNA of the CDR3: TGCAGTGCTAGAGAGTTCACGGACGGATATTCACCCCTCCACTTT.

The sample holds a few counts of this clonotype. The J gene is TRBJ1-2, the V gene TRBV28, with unresolved D. Germline loops: CDR1 MDHEN, CDR2 SYDVKM. The CDR3 sequence is 13 residues long. Trimming removed 7 bases at V and 4 bases at J, with 13 bases between. The CDR3 sequence is CASTSPGSYGYTF. The CDR3 DNA reads TGTGCCAGCACCTCCCCCGGGTCCTATGGCTACACCTTC.

CDR3 bases: TGTGCCAGCAGCCAAGATGGGGGCAACTATGGCTACACCTTC. Its translation is CASSQDGGNYGYTF. The chain carries TRBV4-2 and TRBJ1-2, with D possibly being TRBD1 (6 bases). CDR3 size: 14 residues. Per the germline V gene, CDR1 is LGHNA and CDR2 is YNFKEQ. V was cut by 0 bases and J by 2 bases, with 7 bases left in between.

The V call is TRBV29-1, the J call TRBJ1-1; D gene uncertain. The CDR3 contains 12 residues. Germline loops: CDR1 SQVTM, CDR2 ANQGSEA. Trimming cost V 7 bases and J 1 base, with 10 bases left between them. The CDR3 DNA reads TGCAGCGGAAGGACGGGGAACACTGAAGCTTTCTTT. As protein: CSGRTGNTEAFF.

This clonotype was seen ten or more times. The rearrangement links TRBV12-3 or TRBV12-4 to TRBJ2-5; D is unclear. V lost 3 bases and J lost 5, with 4 bases in between. This CDR3 has 11 amino acids. The CDR3 sequence: CASSFRETQYF. The CDR3 DNA sequence: TGTGCCAGCAGTTTCCGGGAGACCCAGTACTTC.

This clonotype was recorded a few times. The gene calls are TRBV4-1 and TRBJ2-7; D possibly corresponds to TRBD1 (6 bases). V was trimmed by 1 base and J by 1 base, leaving 14 bases between them. The CDR3 loop spans 16 amino acids. Germline V gene lookup returns CDR1 MGHRA and CDR2 YSYEKL. In nucleotides, the CDR3 is TGCGCCAGCAGCCAAGGATCCGGACAGTTTTCCTACGAGCAGTACTTC. As protein: CASSQGSGQFSYEQYF.

V gene TRBV4-3 combines with J gene TRBJ1-2; 11 positions agree with TRBD1. Per the germline V gene, CDR1 is LGHNA and CDR2 is YSLEER. This CDR3 has 14 amino acids. V trimming: 7 bases; J trimming: 4 bases; junction bases outside the gene matches: 5. The CDR3 loop reads CASTWGTGGYGYTF. The CDR3 DNA reads TGCGCCAGCACCTGGGGGACAGGGGGCTATGGCTACACCTTC.

The chain couples TRBV7-9 to TRBJ1-2; the D gene is possibly TRBD1 (6 bases). The CDR3 contains 14 residues. The V gene's germline CDR1 is SEHNR and CDR2 FQNEAQ (reference sequence). The V end was cut by 3 bases, the J end by 3 bases, with 11 bases between. The CDR3 DNA is TGTGCCAGCAGCTTGAGGTACAGGGACTATGGCTACACCTTC. It codes for CASSLRYRDYGYTF.

The V call is TRBV28, the J call TRBJ2-7; 8 positions agree with TRBD2. Losses at the gene ends were 8 bases for V and 2 bases for J; bases not matched to a gene: 11. This CDR3 has 15 amino acids. Germline CDR1 MDHEN, CDR2 SYDVKM. The CDR3 region has the DNA TGTGCCAGCTCGTCAGACGGGAGGGTAGCCTACGAGCAGTACGTC. It codes for CASSSDGRVAYEQYV.

This clonotype occurred a few times. The rearrangement joins TRBV20-1 to TRBJ2-1; D unclear. The CDR3 contains 13 residues. Germline loops: CDR1 DFQATT, CDR2 SNEGSKA (reference sequence). Trimming stripped 5 bases from V and 9 bases from J, with 17 bases between. This CDR3 reads CSASHETWGEQFF. CDR3 coding DNA: TGCAGTGCTTCCCACGAGACTTGGGGTGAGCAGTTCTTC.